This T cell receptor beta chain appears in the sequencing data of a study of control samples from healthy donors and cancer patients. Trimming stripped 0 bases from V and 4 bases from J, with 13 bases between. The CDR3 length is 15 residues. Germline V gene data show CDR1 as SGHNT and CDR2 as YYREEE (reference sequence). Some clones are missing from TCRdb's copy, which holds only in-frame ones; the method was immunoSEQ multiplex PCR. The table lists around 150,000 clones, about nine tenths of them singletons. The count of this clone is one. This clonotype originated in a man younger than 40 in good health. The chain links TRBV5-4 to TRBJ1-2, with D perhaps TRBD1 (6 bases). The sequenced sample consisted of blood. The CDR3 here is CASSLVGGQVYGYTF. CDR3 coding DNA: TGTGCCAGCAGCTTGGTTGGGGGGCAAGTCTATGGCTACACCTTC.